Below, one TCR beta chain is given with its context. Its antigen is currently unknown. With 60 Vbeta and 13 Jbeta primers, the PCR was carried out. Assay: immunoSEQ multiplex PCR; the TCRdb copy retains only in-frame clones and omits some. The table shows 50,000 to 75,000 clones, with about four fifths occurring only once. The data stem from a study of cytomegalovirus exposure and HLA in healthy donors. Points from the study as a whole: Compared with the roughly 670-donor mean, an Asian-associated ancestry cluster reportedly had fewer N-insertions, according to a later analysis. When presence/absence was analysed, sequencing depth was taken to be roughly uniform across donors. Cytomegalovirus association was listed for roughly 160 TCR beta chains. About 87% or about 30% of the time was how often most TCR beta V segments were productive, according to an earlier analysis.

V lost 5 bases to trimming and J lost 3 bases; unmatched junction nucleotides: 19. The CDR3 spans 19 residues. Per the germline V gene, CDR1 is SGHTA and CDR2 is FQGNSA. This receptor was obtained from a woman aged 40 to 55 in good health and CMV-seronegative. Sample: PBMCs. J is TRBJ1-5 and V is TRBV7-2, with 7 bases that match TRBD1. The CDR3 region is CASSVGGRVYRGNNQPQHF. CDR3 coding DNA: TGTGCCAGCAGCGTAGGGGGGCGGGTCTACAGGGGTAACAATCAGCCCCAGCATTTT.